A single T cell receptor (beta chain) is shown here with its context. CDR3 length: 13 residues. Profiled with immunoSEQ multiplex PCR; TCRdb holds only in-frame clones, not every one. Here the sample spans about 130,000 clones, 80% to 95% being singletons. This sample was taken from a study of control samples from healthy donors and cancer patients. This clonotype originated in a man aged 35 to 55 in good health. The chain couples TRBV21-1 to TRBJ2-5. TRBV21-1 is described as a pseudogene. Sequenced sample: blood. In DNA form, the CDR3 reads TGTGCCAGCAGCAAGGATCCTCAAGAGACCCAGTACTTC. Translating gives CASSKDPQETQYF.